The 12 T cell receptor beta chains in this list originate from one sample, sequenced in a study of shared clonotypes between healthy human individuals. This table comes from immunoSEQ multiplex PCR, and its TCRdb copy is limited to in-frame clones, with some not included. The sample holds nearly 750,000 clones; about two thirds are singletons and the top ten take less than 2%. Sequenced input: memory CD4+ T cells sorted from blood. Subset in this sample: CD45RA-negative fraction. All receptors come from a woman aged 25 to 39 in good health.

The rearrangement uses TRBV7-9 and TRBJ2-1, with D possibly matching TRBD1 (6 bases). The CDR3 contains 16 residues. Trimming took 4 bases from V and 7 from J, leaving 20 bases between them. Germline values: CDR1 SEHNR, CDR2 FQNEAQ (reference sequence). CDR3 sequence: CASSSRSLAQGNEQFF. As DNA, the CDR3 is TGTGCCAGCAGCTCCAGGTCGCTCGCACAGGGAAATGAGCAGTTCTTC.

In DNA form, the CDR3 reads TGTGCCAGCAGCTTAGGAGCAGGGGCGTCTGGAAACACCATATATTTT. It codes for CASSLGAGASGNTIYF. J is TRBJ1-3 and V is TRBV7-8; D perhaps matches TRBD1 (6 bases). In germline, CDR1 is SGHVS, CDR2 FQNEAQ. This CDR3 region has 16 residues. Trimming took off 1 base at V and 1 base at J, with 11 bases between the two ends.

Concerning this clone itself: Other DNA sequences in the same sample also yield this CDR3. This chain links TRBV19 with TRBJ2-7; 9 bases align to TRBD1. Germline CDR1 LNHDA, CDR2 SQIVND (reference sequence). The CDR3 consists of 13 residues. With V trimmed by 5 bases and J by 4 bases, 3 bases remained unmatched. In DNA form, the CDR3 reads TGTGCCAGTAGTCGACAGGGGGGGTACGAGCAGTACTTC. Protein product: CASSRQGGYEQYF.

The V call is TRBV5-1, the J call TRBJ2-3; D remains unclear. The V and J ends lost 0 bases and 3 bases respectively, with 8 bases between them. The CDR3 spans 14 residues. Germline V gene sequence: CDR1 SGHRS, CDR2 YFSETQ. CDR3 bases: TGCGCCAGCAGCTTGGGGGAATGGACAGATACGCAGTATTTT. This encodes CASSLGEWTDTQYF.

V and J are TRBV27 and TRBJ1-5; 8 bases line up with TRBD1. This CDR3 is built from 14 residues. The germline V gene encodes CDR1 MNHEY and CDR2 SMNVEV (reference sequence). J was trimmed by 3 bases and V by 6 bases; bases with no gene match: 4. The CDR3 here is CASSLTGANQPQHF. The DNA for the CDR3 is TGTGCCAGCAGCCTGACAGGGGCCAATCAGCCCCAGCATTTT.

This clone was recorded a few times. The V and J genes are TRBV25-1 and TRBJ1-2; D unresolved. The CDR3 spans 13 residues. Germline CDR1 and CDR2: MGHDK and SYGVNS. V lost 5 bases and J 4 bases, leaving 11 bases between the germline ends. Here the CDR3 DNA reads TGTGCCAGCAGTCCGACCACAGCCTATGGCTACACCTTC. Translated, it gives CASSPTTAYGYTF.

The DNA for the CDR3 is TGTGCCAGTAGTCCATTCCGACAAGTACCGGGACCCCGGGGGTACAATGAGCAGTTCTTC. This codes for CASSPFRQVPGPRGYNEQFF. V gene TRBV19 combines with J gene TRBJ2-1; TRBD2 is a possible D gene (6 bases). V lost 5 bases and J lost 4, with 30 bases in between. The CDR3 loop spans 20 amino acids. Germline-derived CDR1 and CDR2 are LNHDA and SQIVND (reference sequence).

V is TRBV2 and J is TRBJ1-4; D is ambiguous. The V end was cut by 2 bases, the J end by 0 bases, with 7 bases between. Germline V gene data show CDR1 as SNHLY and CDR2 as FYNNEI. This CDR3 is 15 amino acids long. The CDR3 DNA follows: TGTGCCAGCAGTGAACTCCCTGCAACTAATGAAAAACTGTTTTTT. Translated, it gives CASSELPATNEKLFF.

V and J are TRBV6-6 and TRBJ2-1; 13 bases line up with TRBD2. CDR1 is MNHNY, CDR2 SVGAGI, per germline (reference sequence). J lost 8 bases, V lost 7 bases, and 8 bases had no gene match. The CDR3 totals 15 residues. The CDR3 spells CASTNGLAGAYEQFF. CDR3 DNA: TGTGCCAGCACCAATGGACTAGCGGGAGCATATGAGCAGTTCTTC.

Points on this clone: Within the sample, other DNA sequences also encode this same CDR3. This rearrangement joins TRBV19 to TRBJ1-5; D ambiguous. Germline V gene lookup returns CDR1 LNHDA and CDR2 SQIVND (reference sequence). V shed 5 bases and J shed 4 bases, with 9 bases lying between them. The CDR3 length is 13 residues. CDR3 coding DNA: TGTGCCAGTAGTTATCAGCTGAATCAGCCCCAGCATTTT. Encoded protein: CASSYQLNQPQHF.

CDR3 nucleotides: TGTGCCAGCAGCTCTCAACCAGGGTGGGGGGCAGATACGCAGTATTTT. Protein: CASSSQPGWGADTQYF. The gene calls are TRBV7-8 and TRBJ2-3; perhaps TRBD2 as D (6 bases). CDR3 length: 16 amino acids. Germline CDR1 reads SGHVS; CDR2 reads FQNEAQ. V was cut by 4 bases and J by 4 bases, with 18 bases left in between.

This clone was observed a handful of times. The conserved final phenylalanine or tryptophan is absent from the CDR3, which likely points to a read error. The DNA is left out, because the CDR3 cannot be placed on it with certainty; the CDR3 is given as TCRdb lists it. This chain joins TRBV5-1 and TRBJ2-7; the table's TRBD1 call for D was not verified on the DNA. CDR1 is SGHRS, CDR2 YFSETQ, per germline. The CDR3 extends over 9 residues, inclusive of both ends. This CDR3 reads CASSVTGYC.